This record looks at one T cell receptor beta chain sequence and its context. Those who participated ranged in age from about 18 to 89 years and resided in about two dozen US areas. Participant-reported clinical history was the basis for cohort assignment. Repertoires were generated with immunoSEQ multiplex PCR, while TCRdb's copy carries only in-frame clones and drops some. The sample carries under 500,000 clones, about 85% recorded once. Germline values: CDR1 SGHRS, CDR2 YFSETQ. V was clipped by 2 bases and J by 5 bases, with 11 bases between them. The CDR3 runs 13 residues. This sample is drawn from a study of blood T cell repertoires in COVID-19. Study information: Sites across the United States, Italy and Spain contributed samples from acute and convalescent COVID-19. The analysed material was cDNA or gDNA that came from T cells, B-cell-depleted T cells, or PBMCs.

The source material was PBMCs or T cells enriched from blood (not recorded which). The clonotype comes from a woman between 18 and 29 years old with acute COVID-19. The V gene is TRBV5-1, the J gene TRBJ2-7, with TRBD2 as a possible D gene (6 bases). The DNA for the CDR3 is TGCGCCAGCAGCTTCATCAGGGAGGACGAGCAGTACTTC. Translated, it gives CASSFIREDEQYF.